One and the same sample provided the 10 T cell receptor beta chains below, sequenced in a study of T cells in Graves' hyperthyroidism and ophthalmopathy. Authors of the study amplified TCR beta CDR3 regions from RNA transcripts. In the first-round RT-PCR of the TCR CDR3, the HTBI primer set was used. Using its own MiXCR run on the multiplex PCR reads, TCRdb lists one record per CDR3 protein. The data show 500,000 to 600,000 distinct CDR3 sequences, with roughly a sixth seen just once and about 18% held by the top ten. Sequenced sample: blood. These receptors were obtained from a woman between 18 and 29 years old with Graves' hyperthyroidism.

The chain combines TRBV6-2 or TRBV6-3 with TRBJ2-7, with D tentatively TRBD2 (7 bases). The germline CDR1 and CDR2 sequences are MNHEY and SVGEGT. The V and J ends lost 0 bases and 2 bases respectively, with 23 bases between them. CDR3 size: 19 residues. The CDR3 nucleotides are TGTGCCAGCAGTTACTCGATGGCGGTGGACAGCGGGATCCCCTACGAGCAGTACTTC. Protein: CASSYSMAVDSGIPYEQYF.

This rearrangement joins TRBV7-8 to TRBJ2-7; D not certain. Between the trimmed V and J ends, which lost 1 base and 3 bases, there was a span of 13 bases. Germline V lookup: CDR1 SGHVS, CDR2 FQNEAQ. The CDR3 has 15 amino acids. The DNA for the CDR3 is TGTGCCAGCAGCTTAGGAGTAAGTGAGGACTACGAGCAGTACTTC. Translation gives CASSLGVSEDYEQYF.

This clonotype has more than one count but fewer than ten. The chain employs TRBV6-1 and TRBJ1-1; no firm D call. The germline CDR1 and CDR2 sequences are MNHNS and SASEGT. V lost 8 bases and J 5 bases, leaving 12 bases between the germline ends. The CDR3 loop spans 12 amino acids. CDR3: CASRMGLTEAFF. CDR3 sequence (DNA): TGTGCCAGCCGAATGGGATTAACTGAAGCTTTCTTT.

The V call is TRBV10-3, the J call TRBJ1-5, with D possibly matching TRBD1 (5 bases). CDR1 and CDR2 (germline): ENHRY, SYGVKD. Trimming pared 2 bases from V and 3 bases from J, leaving 8 bases between. The CDR3 length is 14 residues. CDR3 sequence: CAISETGDNQPQHF. For the CDR3, the DNA is TGTGCCATCAGTGAGACAGGAGACAATCAGCCCCAGCATTTT.

This clonotype has a handful of counts. This chain joins TRBV19 and TRBJ1-1; 7 nucleotides line up with TRBD1. Trimming at V came to 5 bases and at J to 8 bases, leaving 14 bases not matched to a gene. Germline V CDR1 and CDR2: LNHDA, SQIVND (reference sequence). This CDR3 region has 15 residues. CDR3 region: CASSPRTGVRGEAFF. DNA for the CDR3: TGTGCCAGTAGTCCAAGGACAGGTGTACGGGGGGAAGCTTTCTTT. Combining the CDR3 with reference TRBV19 and TRBJ1-1 gives the whole variable domain DGGITQSPKYLFRKEGQNVTLSCEQNLNHDAMYWYRQDPGQGLRLIYYSQIVNDFQKGDIAEGYSVSREKKESFPLTVTSAQKNPTAFYLCASSPRTGVRGEAFFGQGTRLTVV.

This clonotype was seen ten or more times. The genes are TRBV20-1 and TRBJ2-7; D gene ambiguous. CDR3 length equals 14 residues. Germline CDR1 is DFQATT and CDR2 is SNEGSKA (reference sequence). V shed 3 bases and J shed 5 bases, with 17 bases lying between them. The CDR3 here is CSASRGVRMDEQYF. As DNA, the CDR3 is TGCAGTGCTAGTCGAGGTGTCAGGATGGACGAGCAGTACTTC.

This clonotype was seen a handful of times. This chain links TRBV4-1 with TRBJ1-1; D is unclear. The CDR3 spans 14 residues. V gave up 5 bases and J gave up 5 bases, with 15 bases separating them. Germline-derived CDR1 and CDR2 are MGHRA and YSYEKL. CDR3 loop: CASSSKWVETEAFF. The DNA for the CDR3 is TGCGCCAGCAGCTCTAAGTGGGTGGAAACTGAAGCTTTCTTT.

This clonotype was observed at least ten times. V and J are TRBV13 and TRBJ2-3; TRBD2 matches at 7 bases. Germline V CDR1 and CDR2: PRHDT, FYEKMQ (reference sequence). Trimming cost V 2 bases and J 10 bases; bases outside gene matches: 9. The CDR3 length is 14 residues. The DNA for the CDR3 is TGTGCCAGCAGCTTACCCGGCGGGGGAGGTCCGCAGTATTTT. Translated: CASSLPGGGGPQYF.

This clonotype turned up a few times. A junction boundary mismatches the germline segment, possibly from a read error. This chain joins TRBV11-2 and TRBJ2-1; D remains ambiguous. Per the germline V gene, CDR1 is SGHAT and CDR2 is FQNNGV. CDR3 length: 15 residues. The CDR3 bases are TGCGCCAGCAGCCAAGGTTCGTACGGGTACAATGAGCAGTTCTTC. Protein sequence: CASSQGSYGYNEQFF.

This clonotype was counted once. J is TRBJ2-2 and V is TRBV7-9; 12 bases agree with TRBD2. Germline CDR1 SEHNR, CDR2 FQNEAQ (reference sequence). The CDR3 has 16 residues. Trimming removed 4 bases from V and 3 bases from J; junction bases left unmatched: 3. This CDR3 is CASSSLAGGHTGELFF. In nucleotides, the CDR3 is TGTGCCAGCAGCTCACTAGCGGGGGGTCACACCGGGGAGCTGTTTTTT.